This note documents a single T cell receptor (beta chain) sequence. Its binding antigen is unknown. Per-nucleotide qualities are absent, and no much larger clonotype sits a single base away. This entry comes from a study of T cell responses to AZD1222 COVID-19 vaccine (dated by TCRdb to about 2021). General notes on the study: AZD1222 recipients whose second dose came at about 4 weeks and those whose second dose came at about 12 weeks were combined into one group, since spike-specific TCR depth and breadth did not differ between the two schedules. TCR sequencing covered over 230 trial participants: 200 to 220 given two doses of AZD1222 and around 25 given two doses of MenACWY control vaccine. Trial participants were enrolled by age into subgroups of 18-55, 56-69 and 70-plus years, and roughly 160, 29 and 62 TCR-sequenced participants, respectively, were included in these subgroups.

The CDR3 regions of human TCRbeta chains were subjected to immunosequencing. In the paper's pipeline: TCRs in the repertoires were compared against a reference library of SARS-CoV-2-specific TCRs that had been generated with the MIRA antigen-specificity platform. Breadth meant the fraction of unique TCRs that were SARS-CoV-2-associated, whereas depth meant the fraction of total T cells that were SARS-CoV-2-associated. Using the MIRA data, each spike-specific TCR was mapped to the spike region that the TCR reacts to and placed in a CD4 or CD8 class. Log10-transformed breadth and depth values were compared by one-way ANOVA with Sidak's multiple comparisons tests. What TCRdb holds here is the immuneACCESS table cut down to in-frame rearrangements. Part of the clones is not present; checked against another copy, under half of the missing clones reflect an unresolved V gene, and the others are unexplained. V and J calls and clone size are copied from that table; D and trimming were computed from the DNA. Counted in this sample were about 110,000 clones; about 81% of them appeared once. The top ten clones comprise around 5% of the sample.

Broader findings and caveats from the paper: Only six AZD1222 recipients were SARS-CoV-2 seropositive at baseline, limiting conclusions about previously exposed vaccinees. After two AZD1222 doses, spike-specific TCR breadth and depth were significantly higher than at day 0 and than in MenACWY recipients. Participants were mostly white British and included more females than males, and it was suggested by the authors that clonal diversity may have been underestimated. Vaccine-associated CD4 TCRs spanned the whole spike protein, with dominant responses in regions 160-218 and 743-854. Because no day 14 peak-response samples were available, repertoires were characterized only after the peak T cell response. The 56-69-year group was small, and its depth increase did not reach significance, likely because of low power. Reportedly, close to half of the unique spike-specific TCRs recognized epitopes lying outside the regions that are mutated in the B.1.351 and B.1.1.7 variants.

The CDR3 runs 15 residues from the cysteine to the phenylalanine. The read is trimmed to its CDR3 DNA, 45 bases read in frame from base 1. The germline V gene sets CDR1 to SGHTS and CDR2 to YDEGEE. V loses 0 bases at its end and J loses 5 bases; junction bases beyond the gene matches: 4. The time point tag for this specimen amounts to: baseline before first vaccination. Samples from vaccinated people were obtained from the UK trials COV001 and COV002, which included a single-blind randomized controlled phase 2/3 trial of AZD1222 (ChAdOx1 nCoV-19) in healthy adults. For TCRbeta chain sequencing, PBMC samples were collected from trial participants at day 0 and at day 28 after the second dose.

The source was peripheral blood, collected on day 0 of AZD1222 vaccination. The chain employs TRBV5-8 and TRBJ1-4; 7 bases in between match TRBD1. This receptor was obtained from an adult in good health. The encoded CDR3 is CASSLAGTANEKLFF. The DNA sequence reads TGTGCCAGCAGCTTGGCCGGGACAGCGAATGAAAAACTGTTTTTT.